This T cell receptor beta chain was retrieved from a study of blood T cell repertoires in COVID-19. At the level of the study: In each case, the material was cDNA or gDNA derived from T cells, B-cell-depleted T cells, or PBMCs.

This CDR3 comprises 18 residues. J was trimmed by 3 bases and V by 4 bases; bases with no gene match: 9. The germline gives CDR1 SGHRS, CDR2 YFSETQ. Authors' data handling: Cell counts per sample came from amplifying reference gene primers. Data came from immunoSEQ multiplex PCR; TCRdb stores just in-frame clones and leaves some out. V and J calls and clone size are given by that table; D and trimming were obtained from the DNA. The data contain 200,000 to 250,000 clones, 86% of them seen just once; the ten biggest clones take up 2% to 2.5%. Participants were placed into cohorts based on the clinical history they reported.

The origin of this receptor is a woman between 45 and 65 years old who had recovered from COVID-19. Material for sequencing was PBMCs or T cells enriched from blood (not recorded which). The rearrangement uses TRBV5-1 and TRBJ2-3, with 15 bases matching TRBD2. The CDR3 DNA is TGCGCCAGCAGCAAACCGGGACTAGCGGGGGGATCGACAGATACGCAGTATTTT. Translated, it gives CASSKPGLAGGSTDTQYF.